Following are 21 T cell receptor beta chains from one sample sequenced in a study of response to subunit inactivated influenza vaccine. Each CDR3 protein gets one entry after TCRdb re-called the RT-PCR reads with MiXCR. The sample carries more than 450,000 distinct CDR3 sequences, around 10% recorded once. These data also formed part of another study, on T cells expressing NK-cell markers. As that report states: TCR beta cDNA was generated via 5'RACE template switching incorporating UMIs.

Here the sequenced sample was PBMCs from blood, taken on the day of vaccination. The receptor set was obtained from a man in his forties or fifties who received an inactivated influenza vaccine.

The CDR3 protein is CASSLSGTENYEQYF. CDR3 nucleotides: TGTGCCAGCAGCCTCTCCGGGACAGAGAACTACGAGCAGTACTTC. The chain employs TRBV7-2 and TRBJ2-7; 7 bases fit TRBD1. There are 15 residues in the CDR3. The ends lost 5 bases at V and 3 bases at J; junction bases unmatched: 10. The germline V gene encodes CDR1 SGHTA and CDR2 FQGNSA.

In its sample, this clonotype was seen a few times. CDR3 sequence reads: CASQGGDNYGYTF. The CDR3 bases are TGTGCCAGCCAGGGAGGAGATAACTATGGCTACACCTTC. This rearrangement joins TRBV6-6 to TRBJ1-2, with TRBD1 as a possible D gene (5 bases). CDR3 length equals 13 residues. Trimming took off 8 bases at V and 1 base at J, with 11 bases between the two ends. Germline V CDR1 and CDR2: MNHNY, SVGAGI (reference sequence).

The V and J genes are TRBV5-1 and TRBJ2-6; D remains unclear. The V gene lost 0 bases and the J gene lost 1 base, with 5 bases spanning the gap. Germline lookup yields CDR1 SGHRS and CDR2 YFSETQ. The CDR3 extends over 15 amino acids. The CDR3 sequence: CASSLAISGANVLTF. CDR3 DNA: TGCGCCAGCAGCTTGGCCATATCTGGGGCCAACGTCCTGACTTTC.

V is TRBV10-2 and J is TRBJ2-1; D possibly corresponds to TRBD1 (6 bases). The CDR3 spans 12 residues. V lost 6 bases to trimming and J lost 5 bases, with 8 bases between them. Germline CDR1 is WSHSY and CDR2 is SAAADI. CDR3 nucleotide sequence: TGCGCCAGCAGCCACAGGGACAATGAGCAGTTCTTC. Amino acid sequence: CASSHRDNEQFF.

This clonotype was recorded many times. The V call is TRBV12-3 or TRBV12-4, the J call TRBJ1-1; no definite D call. The CDR3 is 13 residues long. Trimming removed 6 bases from V and 4 bases from J, with 12 bases in between. CDR3 nucleotides: TGTGCCAGCAGAGATGGGGTTGCCACTGAAGCTTTCTTT. Translated, it gives CASRDGVATEAFF.

Many counts were recorded for this clonotype. The J gene is TRBJ1-1, the V gene TRBV3-1, with 8 nucleotides matching TRBD1. This CDR3 spans 19 amino acids. The germline V gene has CDR1 LGHDT and CDR2 YNNKEL (reference sequence). The V gene end was trimmed by 4 bases and the J gene end by 6 bases; junction bases not matched to a gene: 22. CDR3 sequence reads: CASSPTPGAGGATSAEAFF. The CDR3 coding sequence is TGTGCCAGCAGCCCAACCCCAGGGGCAGGGGGCGCGACAAGCGCTGAAGCTTTCTTT.

This rearrangement joins TRBV5-1 to TRBJ2-3, with a tentative D call TRBD1 (6 bases). From germline, CDR1 is SGHRS and CDR2 YFSETQ. This CDR3 is built from 15 residues. Trimming removed 0 bases at V and 3 bases at J, with 11 bases between. The CDR3 region is CASSLDWTVTDTQYF. CDR3 bases: TGCGCCAGCAGCTTGGATTGGACAGTAACAGATACGCAGTATTTT.

Only a few counts were recorded for this clonotype. V is TRBV6-2 or TRBV6-3 and J is TRBJ2-2, with 10 bases matching TRBD1. V dropped 4 bases and J dropped 4; count of bases not matched to a gene: 6. CDR3 length: 16 residues. Germline loops: CDR1 MNHEY, CDR2 SVGEGT. The CDR3 region is CASSSLDRGRTGELFF. CDR3 DNA sequence: TGTGCCAGCAGTTCCCTTGACAGGGGGCGCACCGGGGAGCTGTTTTTT.

This clonotype was seen only a few times. This chain connects TRBV27 to TRBJ2-1; 10 positions match TRBD1. Germline CDR1 and CDR2: MNHEY and SMNVEV (reference sequence). This CDR3 has 18 residues. Trimming at V came to 1 base and at J to 2 bases, leaving 8 bases not matched to a gene. In nucleotides, the CDR3 is TGTGCCAGCAGTTTATTCTCCTTGACAGGGGGCGCCTACAATGAGCAGTTCTTC. Translating gives CASSLFSLTGGAYNEQFF.

This chain joins TRBV12-3 or TRBV12-4 and TRBJ2-7; D unresolved. This CDR3 is 14 amino acids long. The germline V and J ends were trimmed by 6 bases and 0 bases, with 12 bases remaining between them. CDR3 sequence: CASRPTGSSYEQYF. For the CDR3, the DNA is TGTGCCAGCAGGCCCACGGGTAGCTCCTACGAGCAGTACTTC.

This clonotype turned up a few times. The chain is built from TRBV11-2 and TRBJ2-1; 8 bases match TRBD1. This CDR3 has 16 residues. The germline gives CDR1 SGHAT, CDR2 FQNNGV. The V and J ends lost 5 bases and 7 bases, in that order; junction bases with no gene match: 13. CDR3 protein: CASSPTRGQGRNEQFF. The DNA for the CDR3 is TGTGCCAGCAGCCCTACCCGAGGACAGGGTAGGAATGAGCAGTTCTTC. Complete variable domain (other parts from reference TRBV11-2 and TRBJ2-1): EAGVAQSPRYKIIEKRQSVAFWCNPISGHATLYWYQQILGQGPKLLIQFQNNGVVDDSQLPKDRFSAERLKGVDSTLKIQPAKLEDSAVYLCASSPTRGQGRNEQFFGPGTRLTVL.

A few counts support this clonotype. The V gene is TRBV29-1, the J gene TRBJ2-5; D possibly uses TRBD1 or TRBD2 (5 bases each). The CDR3 has 15 amino acids. V dropped 1 base and J dropped 5 bases, with 17 bases sitting between them. CDR1 and CDR2 from the germline V gene are SQVTM and ANQGSEA. CDR3 sequence reads: CSVEGIGGPGETQYF. CDR3 bases: TGCAGCGTTGAAGGGATCGGCGGGCCAGGGGAGACCCAGTACTTC. The variable domain in full, with the rest retrieved from reference TRBV29-1 and TRBJ2-5, is SAVISQKPSRDICQRGTSLTIQCQVDSQVTMMFWYRQQPGQSLTLIATANQGSEATYESGFVIDKFPISRPNLTFSTLTVSNMSPEDSSIYLCSVEGIGGPGETQYFGPGTRLLVL.

This clonotype has only a few counts. The chain has TRBV30 and TRBJ2-1, with TRBD2 identical over 12 bases. The V segment lost 5 bases and the J segment 9 bases; nucleotides outside the gene matches: 8. CDR3 length equals 14 residues. Germline CDR1 is GTSNPN and CDR2 is SVGIG (reference sequence). The CDR3 here is CAWSTSGSKVEQFF. Here the CDR3 DNA reads TGTGCCTGGTCGACTAGCGGGAGTAAGGTTGAGCAGTTCTTC. Full variable domain (outside the CDR3, taken from reference TRBV30 and TRBJ2-1): SQTIHQWPATLVQPVGSPLSLECTVEGTSNPNLYWYRQAAGRGLQLLFYSVGIGQISSEVPQNLSASRPQDRQFILSSKKLLLSDSGFYLCAWSTSGSKVEQFFGPGTRLTVL.

The V and J genes are TRBV28 and TRBJ2-7; D unclear. The CDR3 consists of 14 residues. The V gene lost 5 bases and the J gene lost 2 bases, with 13 bases spanning the gap. CDR1 MDHEN and CDR2 SYDVKM come from the germline V gene. The CDR3 bases are TGTGCCAGCAGTCCCTCGGGTACCGCCTACGAGCAGTACTTC. This encodes CASSPSGTAYEQYF.

The V gene is TRBV20-1, the J gene TRBJ2-4; unclear D gene. The germline CDR1 and CDR2 sequences are DFQATT and SNEGSKA (reference sequence). With 6 bases removed from V and 7 bases from J, the gap between germline ends came to 19 bases. The CDR3 spans 14 residues. CDR3 sequence: CSAERYLWANIQYF. In DNA form, the CDR3 reads TGCAGTGCGGAGAGGTACCTCTGGGCGAACATTCAGTACTTC.

This sequence joins TRBV20-1 and TRBJ2-1, with D perhaps TRBD2 (6 bases). The CDR3 sequence is 14 residues long. The V gene lost 2 bases and the J gene lost 8 bases, with 16 bases spanning the gap. Germline V lookup: CDR1 DFQATT, CDR2 SNEGSKA (reference sequence). CDR3 loop: CSARLSGRVYEQFF. As DNA, the CDR3 is TGCAGTGCTAGATTAAGCGGGCGGGTCTATGAGCAGTTCTTC.

This clonotype has only a few counts. The chain recombines TRBV19 with TRBJ1-5, with 10 bases matching TRBD1. V dropped 6 bases and J dropped 5; count of bases not matched to a gene: 1. Germline assignment: CDR1 LNHDA and CDR2 SQIVND (reference sequence). CDR3 length: 13 residues. CDR3 loop: CASRDRGHQPQHF. In DNA, the CDR3 is TGTGCCAGTAGAGACAGGGGGCATCAGCCCCAGCATTTT.

The chain uses TRBV12-3 or TRBV12-4 and TRBJ2-5, with TRBD2 matching over 7 bases. CDR3 length equals 15 residues. The junction had 9 bases not matched to a gene; V was cut back by 6 bases and J by 2 bases. CDR3 bases: TGTGCCAGCAGCTCAGCCTTGGGGGGGCAAGAGACCCAGTACTTC. The encoded protein is CASSSALGGQETQYF.

The rearrangement links TRBV15 to TRBJ1-5, with D possibly TRBD1 on 6 matching bases. Trimming shortened V by 4 bases and J by 4 bases, and 11 bases separated the two germline ends. This CDR3 is 14 amino acids long. Germline-derived CDR1 and CDR2 are LNHNV and YYDKDF (reference sequence). The CDR3 here is CATSTGGSNQPQHF. The CDR3 DNA follows: TGTGCCACCAGCACGGGGGGCTCGAATCAGCCCCAGCATTTT.

This clonotype was detected only a few times. V gene TRBV7-2 combines with J gene TRBJ1-2; perhaps TRBD1 as D (5 bases). V was shortened by 1 base and J by 3 bases, with 6 bases between the two germline ends. Germline CDR1 reads SGHTA; CDR2 reads FQGNSA. The CDR3 runs to 13 residues. CDR3 amino acids: CASSLVRDYGYTF. DNA of the CDR3: TGTGCCAGCAGCTTAGTCAGGGACTATGGCTACACCTTC.

This sequence joins TRBV6-1 and TRBJ1-5; no clear D gene. The V and J ends lost 6 bases and 3 bases respectively, with 15 bases between them. Germline-derived CDR1 and CDR2 are MNHNS and SASEGT. This CDR3 is 15 amino acids long. DNA of the CDR3: TGTGCCAGCAGGGCCCCTCTGACGGACAATCAGCCCCAGCATTTT. The encoded protein is CASRAPLTDNQPQHF.